This passage covers 15 T cell receptor beta chains from one sample sequenced in a study of graft-versus-host responses after intestinal transplantation (dated by TCRdb to the early 2020s). What this sample's time point label stands for: cells obtained before transplantation from donor or recipient. Their antigens are not known. The protocol used for the library was the immunoSEQ multiplex PCR assay. Entries here come from immuneACCESS through TCRdb and include only in-frame sequences with V and J called. Some clones fail to appear in such tables; in the studies checked, an unresolved V gene covers under half of the shortfall, and the cause of the remainder is unknown. The sample includes about 130,000 clones, with 80% to 95% observed a single time. Roughly 0.19% of the sample goes to the ten largest clones. The sample here was unstimulated CD4+ T cells sorted from spleen or lymph node cells, taken before intestinal transplant. These receptors were taken from a human donor who received an intestinal transplant.

This chain connects TRBV30 to TRBJ1-2, with 9 bases identical to TRBD1. The CDR3 spans 12 residues. The germline V gene has CDR1 GTSNPN and CDR2 SVGIG (reference sequence). With V trimmed by 3 bases and J by 11 bases, 7 bases remained unmatched. For the CDR3, the DNA is TGTGCCTGGAGCGCCGGGACAGGGAAATACACCTTC. Translation: CAWSAGTGKYTF.

The J gene is TRBJ2-1, the V gene TRBV2; D perhaps matches TRBD1 (5 bases). The CDR3 is 11 residues long. Trimming took off 2 bases at V and 14 bases at J, with 10 bases between the two ends. Germline CDR1 is SNHLY and CDR2 is FYNNEI. CDR3 sequence (DNA): TGTGCCAGCAGTGAAACCAGGGTCGAGTTCTTC. This translates into CASSETRVEFF.

The chain links TRBV6-5 to TRBJ1-2; 8 nucleotides align to TRBD1. From germline, CDR1 is MNHEY and CDR2 SVGAGI. Trimming removed 4 bases from V and 8 bases from J; junction bases left unmatched: 15. The CDR3 loop spans 16 amino acids. The CDR3 DNA follows: TGTGCCAGCAGTTTCACGAGGGACAGGTGGGGCGGCGGCTACACCTTC. Translating it yields CASSFTRDRWGGGYTF.

This chain uses TRBV19 with TRBJ2-7, with 7 bases that match TRBD1. With 5 bases clipped from V and 6 bases from J, the junction kept 4 bases outside the gene matches. The CDR3 sequence is 12 residues long. Germline V gene sequence: CDR1 LNHDA, CDR2 SQIVND (reference sequence). Written as DNA, the CDR3 is TGTGCCAGTAGTTTTGCAGGGGGCGAGCAGTACTTC. This gives the protein CASSFAGGEQYF.

In this sample, this clone turned up once. The rearrangement joins TRBV5-1 to TRBJ2-7; D may be TRBD1 or TRBD2 (6 bases each). V lost 7 bases, J lost 2 bases, and 19 bases lay in between. Germline values: CDR1 SGHRS, CDR2 YFSETQ. The CDR3 covers 15 residues. CDR3 sequence: CASAQGRDGPYEQYF. The CDR3 nucleotides read TGCGCCAGCGCCCAGGGGCGGGACGGACCCTACGAGCAGTACTTC.

V is TRBV29-1 and J is TRBJ1-2, with D perhaps TRBD1 (6 bases). With 4 bases removed from V and 6 bases from J, the gap between germline ends came to 9 bases. CDR1 is SQVTM, CDR2 ANQGSEA, per germline. The CDR3 is 11 residues long. DNA for the CDR3: TGCAGCGTTGTCGCAGGGGATGGCTACACCTTC. It encodes CSVVAGDGYTF.

The chain combines TRBV27 with TRBJ2-7; TRBD2 matches 8 bases. V shed 3 bases and J 4 bases; nucleotides not matched to a gene: 8. CDR1 is MNHEY and CDR2 is SMNVEV in the germline V gene (reference sequence). The CDR3 is made up of 15 amino acids. CDR3 protein: CASSFKGLGSYEQYF. The CDR3 DNA is TGTGCCAGCAGTTTTAAGGGACTAGGTTCTTACGAGCAGTACTTC.

The chain links TRBV6-4 to TRBJ1-3; no firm D call. From germline, CDR1 is MRHNA and CDR2 SNTAGT. The V end was cut by 0 bases, the J end by 1 base, with 10 bases between. The CDR3 runs 16 residues. The DNA for the CDR3 is TGTGCCAGCAGTGACTCCCGGACCGCGTCTGGAAACACCATATATTTT. It is translated as CASSDSRTASGNTIYF.

The table lists this clone with a count of one. The genes are TRBV5-5 and TRBJ2-3, with 10 bases matching TRBD2. Unmatched junction bases numbered 5, after V lost 2 bases and J lost 2 bases. The CDR3 spans 16 residues. Germline-derived CDR1 and CDR2 are SGHKS and YYEKEE (reference sequence). CDR3 sequence (DNA): TGTGCCAGCAGCTTAGTGACTAGCGGGCTCACAGATACGCAGTATTTT. It yields the protein CASSLVTSGLTDTQYF.

V usage is TRBV11-1 and J usage is TRBJ2-3; 7 bases agree with TRBD2. The CDR3 length is 15 residues. Losses at the gene ends were 6 bases for V and 4 bases for J; bases not matched to a gene: 10. The germline gives CDR1 SGHAT, CDR2 FQDESV (reference sequence). Here the CDR3 reads CASRTPSGKPDTQYF. The CDR3 DNA sequence: TGTGCCAGCAGAACTCCGAGCGGGAAGCCAGATACGCAGTATTTT.

This CDR3 reads CASSPLSRWYEQYF. The CDR3 DNA sequence: TGTGCCAGCAGCCCGCTGAGCCGATGGTACGAGCAGTACTTC. The rearrangement links TRBV27 to TRBJ2-7; D gene ambiguous. V was clipped by 6 bases and J by 4 bases, with 16 bases between them. From germline, CDR1 is MNHEY and CDR2 SMNVEV (reference sequence). The CDR3 extends over 14 amino acids.

The chain has TRBV4-2 and TRBJ1-5, with no clear D. Germline values: CDR1 LGHNA, CDR2 YNFKEQ. The CDR3 runs 13 residues. V was cut by 0 bases and J by 7 bases, with 7 bases left in between. The CDR3 coding sequence is TGTGCCAGCAGCCAAGAGCCCAGGCAGCCCCAGCATTTT. Encoded protein: CASSQEPRQPQHF.

The table lists this clone with a few counts. The same CDR3 can be traced to other DNA sequences in this sample. The chain employs TRBV30 and TRBJ1-3; a possible D gene is TRBD1 (5 bases). V was shortened by 2 bases and J by 3 bases, with 11 bases between the two germline ends. The CDR3 spans 14 residues. Per the germline V gene, CDR1 is GTSNPN and CDR2 is SVGIG (reference sequence). The CDR3 DNA follows: TGTGCCTGGAGTTCCGGGGGTGGTGGAAACACCATATATTTT. Amino acids: CAWSSGGGGNTIYF.

About this clone: This CDR3 is also generated by other DNA sequences in the sample. This chain links TRBV5-1 with TRBJ2-7; possible D gene TRBD1, 6 bases. This CDR3 is 15 amino acids long. Looked up from germline, CDR1 is SGHRS and CDR2 is YFSETQ. The germline V and J ends were trimmed by 0 bases and 2 bases, with 12 bases remaining between them. Written as DNA, the CDR3 is TGCGCCAGCAGCTTGGCCGCGACAGGACCCTACGAGCAGTACTTC. Its translation is CASSLAATGPYEQYF.

The genes are TRBV5-4 and TRBJ1-1; 7 nucleotides agree with TRBD1. J was trimmed by 0 bases and V by 0 bases; bases with no gene match: 5. The CDR3 contains 16 residues. Germline V gives CDR1 SGHNT, CDR2 YYREEE (reference sequence). The CDR3 here is CASSLAPGQLNTEAFF. The CDR3 bases are TGTGCCAGCAGCTTGGCCCCGGGACAGCTGAACACTGAAGCTTTCTTT.